These T cell receptor beta chains were read from a single sample in a study of liver allograft versus peripheral blood T cells. One entry per CDR3 protein results from TCRdb running MiXCR on the reads. In the table there are over 2,000 distinct CDR3 sequences, 16% of which are singletons. The source of these receptors is a human patient who had a liver transplant. A subset of T cells may come from the graft donor. Each CDR3 is given without its conserved first and last residue. The D gene is left open where the match is weak.

cdr3_aa,v_call,j_call,d_call
SASDRRADQPQH,TRBV20-1,TRBJ1-5,NA
ASSPTFGVSGNTIY,TRBV7-9,TRBJ1-3,NA
ARGRGPYEQY,TRBV7-9,TRBJ2-7,TRBD1
SARPQGDTEAF,TRBV20-1,TRBJ1-1,NA
ASSWTGIYGYT,TRBV6-2/TRBV6-3,TRBJ1-2,TRBD1
ASSYGTSYNEQF,TRBV6-5,TRBJ2-1,TRBD2
ASSIWGAEAF,TRBV19,TRBJ1-1,NA
ASSWDSYNEQF,TRBV6-2/TRBV6-3,TRBJ2-1,NA
ASSIRASDEAF,TRBV19,TRBJ1-1,NA
ATSIAGAENEQF,TRBV24-1,TRBJ2-1,TRBD2
ASSQGPGTEAF,TRBV7-9,TRBJ1-1,NA
ASSYSGSNQPQH,TRBV6-5,TRBJ1-5,NA
ASSYGAGSEPQH,TRBV6-2/TRBV6-3,TRBJ1-5,NA
ASSDNRDNANYGYT,TRBV9,TRBJ1-2,NA
ASTKTGGNYGYT,TRBV27,TRBJ1-2,TRBD1
ATRGGQGGNYGYT,TRBV24-1,TRBJ1-2,TRBD1
SAPTEQGPYEQY,TRBV20-1,TRBJ2-7,NA
ASTPTLHYGYT,TRBV6-5,TRBJ1-2,NA
ASSWANRPQH,TRBV19,TRBJ1-5,NA
ASSAGERPGEQF,TRBV12-3/TRBV12-4,TRBJ2-1,NA
ASSLGQGSYEQY,TRBV12-3/TRBV12-4,TRBJ2-7,TRBD1
ARQGSAYEQY,TRBV5-3,TRBJ2-7,NA
ATSRGLTGRGSPLH,TRBV15,TRBJ1-6,NA
ASSSSDNEQF,TRBV7-9,TRBJ2-1,NA
SASETGTDVGEQY,TRBV20-1,TRBJ2-7,NA
ASSLERSEGGEAF,TRBV27,TRBJ1-1,NA
ASSYDREAF,TRBV6-2/TRBV6-3,TRBJ1-1,NA
SVEGATQPNPNYGYT,TRBV29-1,TRBJ1-2,NA
ASSYSRTGWDGYT,TRBV6-5,TRBJ1-2,NA
ASSYFFTSGDYNEQF,TRBV6-2/TRBV6-3,TRBJ2-1,TRBD2
ATSDRVNQPQH,TRBV27,TRBJ1-5,TRBD1
ASSYRGVNSPLH,TRBV6-5,TRBJ1-6,NA
ASRIRGLMNTEAL,TRBV6-5,TRBJ1-1,NA